These 26 T cell receptor beta chains share one sample of origin, sequenced in a study of blood T cell repertoires in COVID-19. Libraries were prepared by immunoSEQ multiplex PCR; TCRdb keeps only in-frame clonotypes and omits some of them. The data contain 150,000 to 200,000 clones, approximately 90% of them singletons. The specimen was peripheral blood. The receptors were sampled from a man aged 50 to 59 with acute or convalescent COVID-19.

The chain joins TRBV28 to TRBJ1-1; TRBD1 matches at 7 bases. The CDR3 is 16 amino acids. Germline V lookup: CDR1 MDHEN, CDR2 SYDVKM. V was pared by 3 bases and J by 1 base, with 8 bases of the junction left unmatched. This CDR3 reads CASSFIGGTENTEAFF. The CDR3 DNA sequence: TGTGCCAGCAGTTTTATTGGGGGGACAGAGAACACTGAAGCTTTCTTT.

The rearrangement uses TRBV6-1 and TRBJ2-1, with D perhaps matching TRBD2 (5 bases). There are 15 residues in the CDR3. The V gene lost 0 bases and the J gene lost 2 bases, with 8 bases spanning the gap. CDR1 and CDR2 from the germline V gene are MNHNS and SASEGT. CDR3 residues: CASSEAAGTYNEQFF. The CDR3 DNA follows: TGTGCCAGCAGTGAAGCCGCCGGGACCTACAATGAGCAGTTCTTC.

This clone was observed a few times. The rearrangement links TRBV10-2 to TRBJ1-6; D is ambiguous. The CDR3 runs to 13 residues. CDR1 is WSHSY and CDR2 is SAAADI in the germline V gene. Trimming stripped 7 bases from V and 1 base from J, with 5 bases between. The CDR3 coding sequence is TGCGCCAGCAATCGGTCCTATAATTCACCCCTCCACTTT. It codes for CASNRSYNSPLHF.

This sequence joins TRBV9 and TRBJ2-7; 7 bases are a match to TRBD1. CDR1 is SGDLS, CDR2 YYNGEE, per germline. The CDR3 runs to 14 residues. V lost 4 bases and J lost 2; bases outside the gene matches: 6. CDR3 loop: CASSPRQGAYEQYF. In nucleotides, the CDR3 is TGTGCCAGCAGCCCTCGACAGGGAGCCTACGAGCAGTACTTC.

V usage is TRBV5-6 and J usage is TRBJ1-1, with D perhaps TRBD1 (6 bases). V was cut by 4 bases and J by 9 bases, with 22 bases left in between. The germline V gene encodes CDR1 SGHDT and CDR2 YYEEEE. The CDR3 runs 15 residues. The CDR3 spells CASSIGQPALLQAFF. DNA for the CDR3: TGTGCCAGCAGCATTGGACAGCCGGCTCTTCTCCAAGCTTTCTTT.

The genes are TRBV29-1 and TRBJ2-1, with 14 bases fitting TRBD2. With V trimmed by 6 bases and J by 3 bases, 7 bases remained unmatched. The CDR3 contains 16 residues. The germline CDR1 and CDR2 sequences are SQVTM and ANQGSEA. The CDR3 sequence is CSVLGLAGENYNEQFF. The CDR3 DNA sequence: TGCAGCGTCCTGGGACTAGCGGGAGAAAACTACAATGAGCAGTTCTTC.

The chain links TRBV5-6 to TRBJ2-5, with 7 bases identical to TRBD1. CDR1 is SGHDT and CDR2 is YYEEEE in the germline V gene. The V gene end was trimmed by 3 bases and the J gene end by 2 bases; junction bases not matched to a gene: 4. CDR3 length equals 14 residues. This CDR3 is CASSSTGKQETQYF. The CDR3 DNA is TGTGCCAGCAGCTCGACAGGGAAGCAAGAGACCCAGTACTTC.

This chain connects TRBV4-3 to TRBJ2-5; possible D gene TRBD2, 5 bases. The V end lost 4 bases, the J end lost 0 bases, and 9 bases lay between the germline ends. Germline CDR1 and CDR2: LGHNA and YSLEER. The CDR3 extends over 14 amino acids. The CDR3 spells CASSRSGYQETQYF. DNA of the CDR3: TGCGCCAGCAGCCGAAGCGGCTACCAAGAGACCCAGTACTTC.

The chain links TRBV6-2 or TRBV6-3 to TRBJ2-7, with no clear D. From germline, CDR1 is MNHEY and CDR2 SVGEGT. The CDR3 totals 13 residues. V lost 4 bases and J lost 0, with 7 bases in between. CDR3 nucleotides: TGTGCCAGCAGTTCCTACAGCTCCTACGAGCAGTACGTC. Amino acids: CASSSYSSYEQYV.

This chain connects TRBV2 to TRBJ2-5; 12 bases map to TRBD2. The CDR3 contains 16 residues. Germline trimming cut 6 bases from V and 0 bases from J; bases unmatched to any gene: 5. Germline V gene sequence: CDR1 SNHLY, CDR2 FYNNEI. The CDR3 sequence: CASSPGTSGYQETQYF. The DNA of the CDR3 is TGTGCCAGCAGCCCCGGGACTAGCGGGTACCAAGAGACCCAGTACTTC.

The chain is built from TRBV5-5 and TRBJ1-3, with TRBD1 matching 7 bases. CDR1 is SGHKS and CDR2 is YYEKEE in the germline V gene (reference sequence). After removal of 4 bases from V and 0 bases from J, the junction contained 7 bases not matched to a gene. This CDR3 is 16 amino acids long. CDR3 loop: CASSAAGQVSGNTIYF. In nucleotides, the CDR3 is TGTGCCAGCAGCGCAGCAGGACAGGTCTCTGGAAACACCATATATTTT.

This clone has a single count. The chain couples TRBV7-3 to TRBJ2-2; TRBD1 might be the D (7 bases). This CDR3 is 16 amino acids long. Germline V gene lookup returns CDR1 SGHTA and CDR2 FQGTGA. Trimming pared 2 bases from V and 5 bases from J, leaving 15 bases between. CDR3 sequence reads: CASSLFRQGGTGELFF. CDR3 nucleotide sequence: TGTGCCAGCAGCTTATTCCGTCAGGGGGGTACCGGGGAGCTGTTTTTT.

CDR3 loop: CASERGLGTDTQYF. The CDR3 DNA is TGTGCCAGCGAGAGGGGGCTCGGCACAGATACGCAGTATTTT. The V and J genes are TRBV6-5 and TRBJ2-3; 7 bases match TRBD1. The CDR3 consists of 14 residues. V lost 8 bases, J lost 1 base, and 6 bases stayed unmatched. Germline loops: CDR1 MNHEY, CDR2 SVGAGI.

CDR3 protein: CASSLVQSGTQYF. The CDR3 DNA follows: TGTGCCAGCAGTTTGGTGCAGTCGGGGACCCAGTACTTC. The rearrangement uses TRBV28 and TRBJ2-5; no clear D. The CDR3 covers 13 residues. V was cut by 3 bases and J by 7 bases, with 12 bases left in between. The germline V gene encodes CDR1 MDHEN and CDR2 SYDVKM.

This chain joins TRBV7-3 and TRBJ2-3, with TRBD2 matching 13 bases. Germline V gene sequence: CDR1 SGHTA, CDR2 FQGTGA. Trimming took 1 base from V and 0 from J; bases not matched to a gene: 4. CDR3 length: 18 residues. CDR3 sequence: CASSLNGLAGVSTDTQYF. The CDR3 DNA is TGTGCCAGCAGCTTAAACGGACTAGCGGGGGTCAGCACAGATACGCAGTATTTT.

The chain links TRBV7-3 to TRBJ2-2; no firm D call. CDR3 length: 16 amino acids. V was cut by 1 base and J by 1 base, with 10 bases left in between. Germline V CDR1 and CDR2: SGHTA, FQGTGA. The CDR3 region has the DNA TGTGCCAGCAGCTTAAACGGTCCTTGGAACACCGGGGAGCTGTTTTTT. Translated, it gives CASSLNGPWNTGELFF.

The chain joins TRBV30 to TRBJ2-5; 8 bases map to TRBD1. Per the germline V gene, CDR1 is GTSNPN and CDR2 is SVGIG (reference sequence). J was trimmed by 5 bases and V by 7 bases; bases with no gene match: 9. The CDR3 is 13 amino acids. The CDR3 bases are TGTGCCTTAAGACTGACAGGGGTGGAGACCCAGTACTTC. Amino acids: CALRLTGVETQYF.

V and J are TRBV2 and TRBJ1-4; the match to TRBD1 covers 12 bases. V lost 4 bases, J lost 6 bases, and 3 bases stayed unmatched. The CDR3 length is 15 residues. Germline assignment: CDR1 SNHLY and CDR2 FYNNEI. The CDR3 coding sequence is TGTGCCAGCAGTGGAGGGACAGGGGGCGATGAAAAACTGTTTTTT. Translation gives CASSGGTGGDEKLFF.

The chain links TRBV10-3 to TRBJ1-5; weak D call: TRBD1 (6 bases). The V end lost 8 bases, the J end lost 5 bases, and 19 bases lay between the germline ends. In germline, CDR1 is ENHRY, CDR2 SYGVKD. CDR3 length: 15 residues. In DNA form, the CDR3 reads TGTGCCATCGCCCGTGGCGGGGGCGCGGATCAGCCCCAGCATTTT. Protein product: CAIARGGGADQPQHF.

This sequence joins TRBV10-3 and TRBJ1-2; 9 bases line up with TRBD1. CDR3 length: 16 residues. Germline V lookup: CDR1 ENHRY, CDR2 SYGVKD. The trim removed 6 bases at V and 2 bases at J, leaving 10 bases unmatched. The CDR3 loop reads CAIRGPGQGLNYGYTF. The CDR3 region has the DNA TGTGCCATCAGGGGGCCGGGACAGGGTTTAAACTATGGCTACACCTTC.

V is TRBV6-2 or TRBV6-3 and J is TRBJ2-7; 11 bases match TRBD1. Trimming at V came to 5 bases and at J to 5 bases, leaving 2 bases not matched to a gene. The CDR3 length is 13 residues. The germline CDR1 and CDR2 sequences are MNHEY and SVGEGT. This CDR3 is CASSGTGGNEQYV. The CDR3 nucleotides read TGTGCCAGCAGTGGGACAGGGGGAAACGAGCAGTACGTC.

This chain uses TRBV7-9 with TRBJ1-4; 7 nucleotides agree with TRBD1. V was pared by 1 base and J by 0 bases, with 11 bases of the junction left unmatched. The CDR3 spans 19 residues. In germline, CDR1 is SEHNR, CDR2 FQNEAQ (reference sequence). CDR3 bases: TGTGCCAGCAGCTTAGTTGGGACAGTGATGAAATCAACTAATGAAAAACTGTTTTTT. Translation: CASSLVGTVMKSTNEKLFF.

The chain has TRBV13 and TRBJ1-1; D not resolved. The length of the CDR3 is 12 residues. V lost 0 bases, J lost 5 bases, and 4 bases lay in between. CDR1 PRHDT and CDR2 FYEKMQ come from the germline V gene (reference sequence). CDR3 in DNA: TGTGCCAGCAGCTTAGGCCGTACTGAAGCTTTCTTT. It encodes CASSLGRTEAFF.

V is TRBV6-1 and J is TRBJ1-4; no clear D. Germline V gives CDR1 MNHNS, CDR2 SASEGT. The CDR3 has 14 amino acids. Trimming removed 1 base from V and 1 base from J, with 4 bases in between. In DNA, the CDR3 is TGTGCCAGCAGTGAAGTAATAACTAATGAAAAACTGTTTTTT. Translation: CASSEVITNEKLFF.

A single count supports this clone. The V gene is TRBV7-2, the J gene TRBJ2-3; the match to TRBD1 covers 8 bases. The trim removed 5 bases at V and 3 bases at J, leaving 10 bases unmatched. The CDR3 consists of 16 residues. Germline assignment: CDR1 SGHTA and CDR2 FQGNSA. The CDR3 loop reads CASSPRTYRGTDTQYF. CDR3 in DNA: TGTGCCAGCAGCCCCCGGACTTACAGGGGGACAGATACGCAGTATTTT.

This chain links TRBV7-3 with TRBJ2-1, with 15 nucleotides matching TRBD2. The ends lost 5 bases at V and 8 bases at J; junction bases unmatched: 7. Germline V CDR1 and CDR2: SGHTA, FQGTGA. The CDR3 runs to 16 residues. CDR3 coding DNA: TGTGCCAGCAGCGCGCCGGGACTAGCGGGAGGAGATGAGCAGTTCTTC. Protein product: CASSAPGLAGGDEQFF.